Presented here are 10 T cell receptor beta chains from one specimen sequenced in a study of CXCR3-negative and CXCR3-positive naive CD8 T cells. Study-level results: More hydrophobic TRB CDR3s occurred in CXCR3-positive than in CXCR3-negative naive cells.

cDNA libraries for TRB were generated by 5' RACE incorporating UMI labels. TCRdb re-called the 5' RACE reads, yielding one record per CDR3 amino acid sequence without DNA. The sample has 6,200 or so distinct CDR3 sequences. Antigen specificity for these receptors is unknown. Sequencing input: naive CXCR3+ CD8+ T cells from blood. Subset noted: CD45RO-CCR7+CD27+CD95- naive CD8+ T cells expressing CXCR3 (TNR3+). These receptors originate from a human donor in good health. Some clones in this sample may be carry-over from other donors' samples.

Its frequency marks this clonotype as medium-sized (0.01 to 0.1%). This chain connects TRBV15 to TRBJ1-2; TCRdb lists TRBD1, though no DNA is available to test this call. The CDR3 has 16 residues. The germline CDR1 and CDR2 sequences are LNHNV and YYDKDF (reference sequence). The CDR3 sequence is CATSRGAQGGFYGYTF.

The chain joins TRBV18 to TRBJ2-5. This CDR3 region has 14 residues. Germline V CDR1 and CDR2: KGHSH, LQKENI. This CDR3 reads CASSPSDTEETQYF.

The rearrangement uses TRBV7-2 and TRBJ2-1. Looked up from germline, CDR1 is SGHTA and CDR2 is FQGNSA. This CDR3 is built from 17 residues. CDR3 in amino acids: CASSLAVRPSSYNEQFF.

This clonotype ranks as medium-sized in terms of frequency. The V and J genes are TRBV24-1 and TRBJ1-1. The CDR3 runs to 14 residues. Germline V gene sequence: CDR1 KGHDR, CDR2 SFDVKD. CDR3: CATSDRTADTEAFF.

The chain links TRBV29-1 to TRBJ2-5; there is no DNA to check the TCRdb D call of TRBD1. The germline gives CDR1 SQVTM, CDR2 ANQGSEA. The CDR3 loop spans 14 amino acids. The CDR3 region is CSSGQGDYQETQYF.

According to its frequency, this clonotype is medium-sized. The chain's CDR3 is CASVDTHGNNEQFF. The rearrangement joins TRBV19 to TRBJ2-1; TCRdb's D gene call, TRBD1, goes unchecked for lack of DNA. The length of the CDR3 is 14 residues. Germline CDR1 reads LNHDA; CDR2 reads SQIVND (reference sequence).

The V gene is TRBV11-3, the J gene TRBJ2-3; checking the TCRdb D call of TRBD2 is not possible without DNA. CDR3 size: 16 residues. CDR1 and CDR2 from the germline V gene are SGHNT and YENEEA. The CDR3 region is CASSLARGGLTDTQYF.

Considering frequency, this clonotype is medium-sized. V is TRBV7-9 and J is TRBJ1-5. There are 18 residues in the CDR3. From germline, CDR1 is SEHNR and CDR2 FQNEAQ (reference sequence). The CDR3: CASSFETGLGYSNQPQHF.

This chain links TRBV2 with TRBJ2-1; TCRdb calls TRBD1, which cannot be checked without DNA. Germline V gene data show CDR1 as SNHLY and CDR2 as FYNNEI. The CDR3 has 14 residues. The CDR3 sequence is CARDKGSSYNEQFF. The whole variable domain, filled in from reference TRBV2 and TRBJ2-1, reads EPEVTQTPSHQVTQMGQEVILRCVPISNHLYFYWYRQILGQKVEFLVSFYNNEISEKSEIFDDQFSVERPDGSNFTLKIRSTKLEDSAMYFCARDKGSSYNEQFFGPGTRLTVL.

V usage is TRBV10-3 and J usage is TRBJ1-2; TCRdb's assignment of TRBD1 cannot be checked, as there is no DNA. This CDR3 region has 17 residues. CDR1 is ENHRY and CDR2 is SYGVKD in the germline V gene. This chain's CDR3 is CAISESFSGTPNYGYTF.